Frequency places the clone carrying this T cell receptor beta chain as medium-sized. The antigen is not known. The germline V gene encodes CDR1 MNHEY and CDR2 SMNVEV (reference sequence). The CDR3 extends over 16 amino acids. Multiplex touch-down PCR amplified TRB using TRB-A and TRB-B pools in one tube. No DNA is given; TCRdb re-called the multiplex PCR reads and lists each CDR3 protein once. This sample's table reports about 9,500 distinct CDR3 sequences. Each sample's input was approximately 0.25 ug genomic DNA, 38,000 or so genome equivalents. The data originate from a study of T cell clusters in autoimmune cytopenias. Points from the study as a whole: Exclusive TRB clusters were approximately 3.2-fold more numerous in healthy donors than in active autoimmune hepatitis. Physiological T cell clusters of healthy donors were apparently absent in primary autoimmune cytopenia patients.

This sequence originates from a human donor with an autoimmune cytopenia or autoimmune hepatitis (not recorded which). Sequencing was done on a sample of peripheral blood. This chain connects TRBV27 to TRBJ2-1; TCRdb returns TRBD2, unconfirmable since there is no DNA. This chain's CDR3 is CASSPILAGGPNEQFF.